This T cell receptor beta chain was recorded in a study of cytomegalovirus exposure and HLA in healthy donors. About this clone itself: The antigen remains unidentified.

Nominally healthy donors provided the samples, though records likely missed some immune exposures. Study-level findings and limits: The number of N-insertions in an Asian-associated ancestry cluster was reportedly below the approximately 680-donor mean in a later analysis. The CMV antigen specificity of a few CMV-associated chains was confirmed through in vitro analysis. Common viral pathogens were later found to be apparently linked to several of the most significant clusters.

The PCR employed 60 Vbeta primers together with 13 Jbeta primers. Sequenced by immunoSEQ multiplex PCR; TCRdb stores in-frame clones only, minus some. This sample has approximately 190,000 clones, with over 65% found just once. With 3 bases clipped from V and 3 bases from J, the junction kept 8 bases outside the gene matches. The CDR3 runs to 17 residues. Germline CDR1 reads SGHTA; CDR2 reads FQGTGA. The source is a man aged 35-49 years in good health and CMV-seropositive. The rearrangement links TRBV7-3 to TRBJ2-1; 10 nucleotides match TRBD2. Sequencing input: PBMCs. The CDR3 sequence is CASSFFPGTSVYNEQFF. CDR3 nucleotide sequence: TGTGCCAGCAGCTTCTTTCCCGGGACTAGCGTCTACAATGAGCAGTTCTTC.